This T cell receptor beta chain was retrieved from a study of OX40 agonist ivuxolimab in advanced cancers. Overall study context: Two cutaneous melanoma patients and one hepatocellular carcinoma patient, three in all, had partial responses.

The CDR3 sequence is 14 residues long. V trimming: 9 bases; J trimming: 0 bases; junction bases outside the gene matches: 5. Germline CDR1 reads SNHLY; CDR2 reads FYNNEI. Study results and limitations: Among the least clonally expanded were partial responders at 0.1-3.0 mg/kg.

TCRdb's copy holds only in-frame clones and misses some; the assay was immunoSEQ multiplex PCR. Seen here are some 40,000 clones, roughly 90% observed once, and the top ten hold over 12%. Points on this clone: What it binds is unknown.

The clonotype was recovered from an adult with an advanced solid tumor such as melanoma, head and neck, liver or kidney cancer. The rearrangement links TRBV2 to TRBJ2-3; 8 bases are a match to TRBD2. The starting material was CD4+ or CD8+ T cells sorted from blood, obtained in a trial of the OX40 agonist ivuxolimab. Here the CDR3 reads CASELAASTDTQYF. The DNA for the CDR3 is TGTGCCAGTGAACTAGCGGCTAGCACAGATACGCAGTATTTT.